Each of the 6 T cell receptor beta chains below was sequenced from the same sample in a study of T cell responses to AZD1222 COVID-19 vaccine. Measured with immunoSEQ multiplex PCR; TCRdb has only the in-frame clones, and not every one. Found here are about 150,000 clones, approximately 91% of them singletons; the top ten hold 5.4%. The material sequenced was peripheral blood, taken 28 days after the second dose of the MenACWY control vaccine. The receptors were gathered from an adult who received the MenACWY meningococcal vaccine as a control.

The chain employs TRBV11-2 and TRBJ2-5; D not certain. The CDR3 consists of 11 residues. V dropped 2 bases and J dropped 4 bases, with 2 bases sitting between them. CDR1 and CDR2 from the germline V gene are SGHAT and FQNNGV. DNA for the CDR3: TGTGCCAGCAGCTTACTAGAGACCCAGTACTTC. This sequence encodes CASSLLETQYF.

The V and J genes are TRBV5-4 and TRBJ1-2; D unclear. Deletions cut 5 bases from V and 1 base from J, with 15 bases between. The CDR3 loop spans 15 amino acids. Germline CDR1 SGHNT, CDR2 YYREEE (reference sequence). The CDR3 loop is CASSSAQILNYGYTF. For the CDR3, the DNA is TGTGCCAGCAGTTCCGCACAGATACTTAACTATGGCTACACCTTC. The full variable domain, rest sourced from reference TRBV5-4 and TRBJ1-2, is ETGVTQSPTHLIKTRGQQVTLRCSSQSGHNTVSWYQQALGQGPQFIFQYYREEENGRGNFPPRFSGLQFPNYSSELNVNALELDDSALYLCASSSAQILNYGYTFGSGTRLTVV.

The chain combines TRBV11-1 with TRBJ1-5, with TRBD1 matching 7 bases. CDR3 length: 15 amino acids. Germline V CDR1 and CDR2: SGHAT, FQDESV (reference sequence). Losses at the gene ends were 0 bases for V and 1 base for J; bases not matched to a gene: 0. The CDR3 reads CASSLAGGSNQPQHF. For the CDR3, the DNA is TGTGCCAGCAGCTTAGCAGGGGGCAGCAATCAGCCCCAGCATTTT. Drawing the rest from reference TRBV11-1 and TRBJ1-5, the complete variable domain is EAEVAQSPRYKITEKSQAVAFWCDPISGHATLYWYRQILGQGPELLVQFQDESVVDDSQLPKDRFSAERLKGVDSTLKIQPAELGDSAMYLCASSLAGGSNQPQHFGDGTRLSIL.

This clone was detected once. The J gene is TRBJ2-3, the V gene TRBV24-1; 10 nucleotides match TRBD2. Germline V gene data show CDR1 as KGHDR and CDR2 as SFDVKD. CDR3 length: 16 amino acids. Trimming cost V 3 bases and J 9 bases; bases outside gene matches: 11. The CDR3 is CATSDPRTSGETTQYF. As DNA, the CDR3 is TGTGCCACCAGTGATCCTCGGACTAGCGGAGAGACGACGCAGTATTTT.

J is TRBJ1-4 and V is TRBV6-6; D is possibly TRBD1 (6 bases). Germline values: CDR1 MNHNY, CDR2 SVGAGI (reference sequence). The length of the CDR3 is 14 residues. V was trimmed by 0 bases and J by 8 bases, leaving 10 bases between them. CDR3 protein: CASSYSTGREKLFF. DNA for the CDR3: TGTGCCAGCAGTTACTCAACAGGGCGGGAAAAACTGTTTTTT.

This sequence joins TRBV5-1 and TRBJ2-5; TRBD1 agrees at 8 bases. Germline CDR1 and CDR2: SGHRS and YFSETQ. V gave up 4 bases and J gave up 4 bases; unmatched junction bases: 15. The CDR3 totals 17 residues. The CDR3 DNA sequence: TGCGCCAGCAGCCTACCCTTGGGGCAGGGGGCAGGAGAGACCCAGTACTTC. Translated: CASSLPLGQGAGETQYF.